This T cell receptor (beta chain) was observed in a study of blood T cell repertoires in COVID-19. Study-wide context: PBMCs, B-cell-depleted T cells, or T cells were the source of the cDNA or gDNA that made up the material.

Germline V gene sequence: CDR1 SGHVS, CDR2 FQNEAQ. The CDR3 has 16 amino acids. V shed 4 bases and J 2 bases; nucleotides not matched to a gene: 6. Authors' data handling: Nucleated cell number was recorded as an estimate derived from reference gene primer amplification. Assay used: immunoSEQ multiplex PCR; TCRdb lists only in-frame clones, some missing. The V and J calls and clone size were taken over from that table, and D and trimming were inferred from the DNA. This table holds approximately 60,000 clones, roughly four fifths found once. Sequencing input: peripheral blood. The chain carries TRBV7-8 and TRBJ1-5, with 9 nucleotides matching TRBD1. The receptor comes from a human donor in a cohort sampled during active COVID-19. This chain's CDR3 is CASSSDRTGGNQPQHF. For the CDR3, the DNA is TGTGCCAGCAGCTCAGACCGGACAGGGGGCAATCAGCCCCAGCATTTT.